Presented here are 14 T cell receptor beta chains from one specimen sequenced in a study of T cell changes during pregnancy in multiple sclerosis. Here immunoSEQ multiplex PCR was the method, and the copy in TCRdb shows in-frame clones only, minus some. The sample gives under 70,000 clones, roughly nine tenths of which show up once; approximately 0.45% is in the top ten. The sample was CD4+ T cells from peripheral blood mononuclear cells, taken after pregnancy. Receptors originate from a female donor in good health, enrolled as a control in a pregnancy study.

V usage is TRBV19 and J usage is TRBJ1-2, with a tentative D call TRBD1 (6 bases). The CDR3 is 15 residues long. CDR1 and CDR2 from the germline V gene are LNHDA and SQIVND (reference sequence). With 1 base removed from V and 1 base from J, the gap between germline ends came to 10 bases. This chain's CDR3 is CASSIGGGLNYGYTF. In DNA form, the CDR3 reads TGTGCCAGTAGTATAGGTGGGGGCCTTAACTATGGCTACACCTTC.

This chain joins TRBV6-5 and TRBJ1-5; D is perhaps TRBD1 (6 bases). With 4 bases removed from V and 6 bases from J, the gap between germline ends came to 13 bases. Germline V lookup: CDR1 MNHEY, CDR2 SVGAGI. The CDR3 consists of 14 residues. In DNA form, the CDR3 reads TGTGCCAGCAGTTCACGGGACAAGCGTCAGCCCCAGCATTTT. The encoded protein is CASSSRDKRQPQHF.

This chain uses TRBV7-2 with TRBJ1-2, with a tentative D call TRBD1 (6 bases). Trimming removed 5 bases at V and 8 bases at J, with 21 bases between. The CDR3 spans 15 residues. CDR1 SGHTA and CDR2 FQGNSA come from the germline V gene. Here the CDR3 reads CASSLSPFRGFGYTF. The DNA for the CDR3 is TGTGCCAGCAGCCTGAGTCCCTTCAGGGGTTTCGGCTACACCTTC. Full variable domain (remainder filled in from reference TRBV7-2 and TRBJ1-2): GAGVSQSPSNKVTEKGKDVELRCDPISGHTALYWYRQSLGQGLEFLIYFQGNSAPDKSGLPSDRFSAERTGGSVSTLTIQRTQQEDSAVYLCASSLSPFRGFGYTFGSGTRLTVV.

The chain uses TRBV4-2 and TRBJ2-7, with a tentative D call TRBD2 (6 bases). V was clipped by 4 bases and J by 0 bases, with 13 bases between them. The CDR3 has 15 amino acids. The V gene's germline CDR1 is LGHNA and CDR2 YNFKEQ. The DNA of the CDR3 is TGTGCCAGCAGCCCGACGGAGGGCCCCTCCTACGAGCAGTACTTC. Translated, it gives CASSPTEGPSYEQYF.

V usage is TRBV7-2 and J usage is TRBJ1-1; D perhaps matches TRBD1 (5 bases). With 5 bases removed from V and 4 bases from J, the gap between germline ends came to 14 bases. Germline V gene lookup returns CDR1 SGHTA and CDR2 FQGNSA. The CDR3 sequence is 14 residues long. CDR3 loop: CASSPLGGGTEAFF. DNA of the CDR3: TGTGCCAGCAGCCCTCTGGGGGGAGGCACTGAAGCTTTCTTT.

The chain is built from TRBV27 and TRBJ1-2; TRBD1 matches 7 bases. The CDR3 length is 16 residues. The germline V gene has CDR1 MNHEY and CDR2 SMNVEV (reference sequence). Trimming took 6 bases from V and 4 from J; bases not matched to a gene: 14. The CDR3 DNA is TGTGCCAGCAGCCCCCGGACAGGCGTATACTTCTATGGCTACACCTTC. Its translation: CASSPRTGVYFYGYTF.

This sequence joins TRBV18 and TRBJ2-7; D possibly corresponds to TRBD1 (5 bases). The CDR3 runs 15 residues. In germline, CDR1 is KGHSH, CDR2 LQKENI. V lost 2 bases to trimming and J lost 3 bases, with 14 bases between them. This CDR3 is CASSPSMGQVYEQYF. The CDR3 bases are TGTGCCAGCTCACCAAGTATGGGGCAGGTCTACGAGCAGTACTTC. The full variable domain, rest sourced from reference TRBV18 and TRBJ2-7, is NAGVMQNPRHLVRRRGQEARLRCSPMKGHSHVYWYRQLPEEGLKFMVYLQKENIIDESGMPKERFSAEFPKEGPSILRIQQVVRGDSAAYFCASSPSMGQVYEQYFGPGTRLTVT.

The chain employs TRBV5-1 and TRBJ2-2; TRBD2 matches at 8 bases. This CDR3 has 14 residues. J lost 1 base, V lost 6 bases, and 2 bases had no gene match. CDR1 is SGHRS and CDR2 is YFSETQ in the germline V gene. The CDR3 DNA is TGCGCCAGCACCCTAGCGGGGAACACCGGGGAGCTGTTTTTT. Translated: CASTLAGNTGELFF.

Concerning this clone itself: Mismatch with germline at one junction end may stem from a read error. The chain links TRBV2 to TRBJ1-1; D might be TRBD1 (6 bases). Germline CDR1 is SNHLY and CDR2 is FYNNEI. The CDR3 totals 13 residues. For the CDR3, the DNA is TGTGCCAGCTTTACAGGGATGAACGCTGAAGCTTTCTTT. This codes for CASFTGMNAEAFF.

CDR3 bases: TGTGCCAGCAGCCGGGGGACTTACGAAAAAAACATTCAGTACTTC. Translated, it gives CASSRGTYEKNIQYF. The chain links TRBV6-5 to TRBJ2-4, with D possibly matching TRBD2 (6 bases). V shed 6 bases and J shed 4 bases, with 16 bases lying between them. The CDR3 has 15 residues. Germline CDR1 MNHEY, CDR2 SVGAGI.

The rearrangement links TRBV7-9 to TRBJ2-7; 7 bases fit TRBD1. Per germline, CDR1 SEHNR and CDR2 FQNEAQ (reference sequence). CDR3 size: 14 residues. V shed 5 bases, J shed 3 bases, and the junction held 7 bases outside the gene matches. Here the CDR3 reads CASSEPGQNYEQYF. The CDR3 DNA reads as TGTGCCAGCAGCGAACCGGGACAGAACTACGAGCAGTACTTC.

The chain is built from TRBV30 and TRBJ2-5; possible D gene TRBD2, 6 bases. V lost 7 bases and J 5 bases, leaving 14 bases between the germline ends. There are 12 residues in the CDR3. Germline CDR1 is GTSNPN and CDR2 is SVGIG (reference sequence). Here the CDR3 reads CALENLAETQYF. CDR3 DNA sequence: TGTGCCTTGGAGAATCTAGCGGAGACCCAGTACTTC.

V usage is TRBV9 and J usage is TRBJ1-5; D unclear. CDR1 is SGDLS and CDR2 is YYNGEE in the germline V gene. CDR3 length equals 14 residues. With 5 bases removed from V and 0 bases from J, the gap between germline ends came to 9 bases. The CDR3, as DNA: TGTGCCAGCAGGGGGAGATATAGCAATCAGCCCCAGCATTTT. Its translation is CASRGRYSNQPQHF.

V is TRBV30 and J is TRBJ2-3, with TRBD1 matching over 9 bases. The CDR3 runs 15 residues. The ends lost 5 bases at V and 2 bases at J; junction bases unmatched: 8. CDR1 and CDR2 (germline): GTSNPN, SVGIG (reference sequence). CDR3 amino acids: CAWGDRGAPTDTQYF. CDR3 nucleotides: TGTGCCTGGGGAGACAGGGGGGCTCCCACAGATACGCAGTATTTT. Variable domain in full (rest from reference TRBV30 and TRBJ2-3): SQTIHQWPATLVQPVGSPLSLECTVEGTSNPNLYWYRQAAGRGLQLLFYSVGIGQISSEVPQNLSASRPQDRQFILSSKKLLLSDSGFYLCAWGDRGAPTDTQYFGPGTRLTVL.